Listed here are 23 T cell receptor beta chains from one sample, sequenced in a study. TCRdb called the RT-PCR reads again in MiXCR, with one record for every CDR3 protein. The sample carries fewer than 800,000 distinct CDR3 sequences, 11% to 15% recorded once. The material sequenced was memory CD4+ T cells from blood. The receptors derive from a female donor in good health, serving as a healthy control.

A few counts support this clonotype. CDR3 in amino acids: CASSQDRFGRGRSPLHF. The DNA of the CDR3 is TGCGCCAGCAGCCAAGACCGGTTCGGCAGGGGACGTTCACCCCTCCACTTT. The chain links TRBV4-1 to TRBJ1-6, with D possibly TRBD1 on 6 matching bases. The CDR3 has 17 amino acids. Between the trimmed V and J ends, which lost 0 bases and 9 bases, there was a span of 18 bases. Germline loops: CDR1 MGHRA, CDR2 YSYEKL.

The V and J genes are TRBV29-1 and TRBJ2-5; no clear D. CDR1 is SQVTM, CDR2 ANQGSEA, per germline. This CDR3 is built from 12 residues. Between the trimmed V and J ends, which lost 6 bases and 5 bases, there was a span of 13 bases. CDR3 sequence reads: CSVGSGWETQYF. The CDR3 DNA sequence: TGCAGCGTGGGGTCGGGTTGGGAGACCCAGTACTTC.

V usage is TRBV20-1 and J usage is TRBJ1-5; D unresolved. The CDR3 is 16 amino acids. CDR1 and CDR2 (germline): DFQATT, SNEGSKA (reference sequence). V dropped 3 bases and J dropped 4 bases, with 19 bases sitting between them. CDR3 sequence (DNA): TGCAGTGCTAGTACCCCCCAAGCAGCTTCGAATCAGCCCCAGCATTTT. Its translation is CSASTPQAASNQPQHF.

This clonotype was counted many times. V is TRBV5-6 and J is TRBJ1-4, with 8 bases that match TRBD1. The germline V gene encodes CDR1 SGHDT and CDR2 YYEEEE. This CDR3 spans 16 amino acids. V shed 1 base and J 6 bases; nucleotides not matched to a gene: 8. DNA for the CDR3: TGTGCCAGCAGCTTGAGGGGCAGGGGGCCGGATGAAAAACTGTTTTTT. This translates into CASSLRGRGPDEKLFF.

DNA of the CDR3: TGTGCCAGCAGTGAACCCGGGACTCCGCCCTACGAGCAGTACTTC. This encodes CASSEPGTPPYEQYF. The rearrangement uses TRBV28 and TRBJ2-7; possibly TRBD2 for D (6 bases). This CDR3 region has 15 residues. CDR1 is MDHEN and CDR2 is SYDVKM in the germline V gene. The V end was cut by 5 bases, the J end by 2 bases, with 16 bases between.

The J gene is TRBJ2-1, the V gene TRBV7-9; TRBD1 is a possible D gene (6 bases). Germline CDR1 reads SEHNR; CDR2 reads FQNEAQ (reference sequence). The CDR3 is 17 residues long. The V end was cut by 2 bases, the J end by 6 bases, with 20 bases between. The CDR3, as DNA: TGTGCCAGCAGCTTACGCCGGGACAACTCACTATCCAATGAGCAGTTCTTC. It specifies CASSLRRDNSLSNEQFF.

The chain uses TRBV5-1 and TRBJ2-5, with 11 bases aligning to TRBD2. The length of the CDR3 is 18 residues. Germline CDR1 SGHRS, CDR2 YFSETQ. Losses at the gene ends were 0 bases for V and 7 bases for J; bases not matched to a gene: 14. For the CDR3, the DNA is TGCGCCAGCAGCTTGGGCCACCAAGGGACTAGCGGCGGTGGGACCCAGTACTTC. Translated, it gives CASSLGHQGTSGGGTQYF.

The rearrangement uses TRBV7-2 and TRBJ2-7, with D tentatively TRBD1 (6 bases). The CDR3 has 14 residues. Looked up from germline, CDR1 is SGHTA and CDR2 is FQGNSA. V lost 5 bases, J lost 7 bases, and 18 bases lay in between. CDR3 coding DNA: TGTGCCAGCAGCGCGACAGGCACCGTGGGGGAGCAGTACTTC. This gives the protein CASSATGTVGEQYF.

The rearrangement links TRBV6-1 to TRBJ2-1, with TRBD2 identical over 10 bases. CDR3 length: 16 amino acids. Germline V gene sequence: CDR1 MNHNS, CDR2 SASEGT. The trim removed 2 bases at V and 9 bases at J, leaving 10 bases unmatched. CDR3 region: CASSETFLAGVSEQFF. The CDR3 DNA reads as TGTGCCAGCAGTGAAACCTTCCTAGCGGGAGTGAGTGAGCAGTTCTTC.

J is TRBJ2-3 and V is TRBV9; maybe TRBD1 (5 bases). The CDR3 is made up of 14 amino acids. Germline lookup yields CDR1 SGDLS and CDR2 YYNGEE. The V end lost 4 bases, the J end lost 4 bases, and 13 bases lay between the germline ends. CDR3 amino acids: CASSPGRVPDTQYF. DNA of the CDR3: TGTGCCAGCAGCCCCGGCAGGGTCCCAGATACGCAGTATTTT.

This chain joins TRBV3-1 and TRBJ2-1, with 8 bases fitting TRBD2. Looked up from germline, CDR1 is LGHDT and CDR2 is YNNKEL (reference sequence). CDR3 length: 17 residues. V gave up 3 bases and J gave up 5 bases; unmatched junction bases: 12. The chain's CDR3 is CASSQDLAGLTNNEQFF. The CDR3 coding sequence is TGTGCCAGCAGCCAGGACCTAGCGGGCTTGACAAACAATGAGCAGTTCTTC.

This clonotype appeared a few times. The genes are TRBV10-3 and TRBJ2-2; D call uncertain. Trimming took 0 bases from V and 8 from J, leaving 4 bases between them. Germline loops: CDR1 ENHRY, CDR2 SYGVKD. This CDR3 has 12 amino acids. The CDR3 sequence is CAISESVGELFF. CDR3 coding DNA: TGTGCCATCAGTGAGTCGGTAGGGGAGCTGTTTTTT.

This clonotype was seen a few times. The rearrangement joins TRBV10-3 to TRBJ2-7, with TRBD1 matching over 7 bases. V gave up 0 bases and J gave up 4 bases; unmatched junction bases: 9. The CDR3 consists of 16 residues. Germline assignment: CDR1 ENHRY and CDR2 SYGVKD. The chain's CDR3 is CAISESQDRRRYEQYF. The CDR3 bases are TGTGCCATCAGTGAGTCACAGGACAGGCGGAGGTACGAGCAGTACTTC.

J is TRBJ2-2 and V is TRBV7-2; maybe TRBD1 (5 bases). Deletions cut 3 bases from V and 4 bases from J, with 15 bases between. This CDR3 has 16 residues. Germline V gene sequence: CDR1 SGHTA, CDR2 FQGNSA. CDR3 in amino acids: CASSFGLGLSTGELFF. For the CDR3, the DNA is TGTGCCAGCAGCTTCGGTCTGGGGCTCTCCACCGGGGAGCTGTTTTTT.

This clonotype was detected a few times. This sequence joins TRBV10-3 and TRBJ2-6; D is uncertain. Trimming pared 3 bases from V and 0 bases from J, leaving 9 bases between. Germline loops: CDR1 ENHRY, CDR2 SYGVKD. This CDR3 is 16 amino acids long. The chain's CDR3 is CAISDKQDSGANVLTF. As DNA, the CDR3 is TGTGCCATCAGTGACAAGCAGGACTCTGGGGCCAACGTCCTGACTTTC.

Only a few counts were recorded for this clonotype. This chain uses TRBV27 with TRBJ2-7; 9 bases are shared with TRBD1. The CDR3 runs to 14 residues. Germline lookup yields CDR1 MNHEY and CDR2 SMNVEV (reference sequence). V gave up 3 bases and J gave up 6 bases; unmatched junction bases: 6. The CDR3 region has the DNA TGTGCCAGCAGTTTCGGGACAGGGACGGGCGAGCAGTACTTC. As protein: CASSFGTGTGEQYF.

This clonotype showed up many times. CDR3 sequence reads: CASSLQDSDTQYF. CDR3 bases: TGTGCCAGCAGTCTCCAGGACTCAGATACGCAGTATTTT. The genes are TRBV12-3 or TRBV12-4 and TRBJ2-3; TRBD2 might be the D (5 bases). Trimming took 5 bases from V and 4 from J, leaving 10 bases between them. This CDR3 has 13 residues.

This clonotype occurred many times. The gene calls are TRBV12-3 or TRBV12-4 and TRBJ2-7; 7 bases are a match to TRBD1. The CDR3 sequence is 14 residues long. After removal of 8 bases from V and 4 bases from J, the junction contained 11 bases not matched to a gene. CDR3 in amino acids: CASAQTGPGYEQYF. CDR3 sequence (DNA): TGTGCCAGCGCGCAGACAGGGCCGGGGTACGAGCAGTACTTC.

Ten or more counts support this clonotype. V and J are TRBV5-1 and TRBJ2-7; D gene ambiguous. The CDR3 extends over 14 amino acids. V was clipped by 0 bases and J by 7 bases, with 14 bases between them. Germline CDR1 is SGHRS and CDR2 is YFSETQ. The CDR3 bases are TGCGCCAGCAGCTTGGACGGTTGGGCCGGGGAGCAGTACTTC. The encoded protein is CASSLDGWAGEQYF.

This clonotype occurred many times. DNA of the CDR3: TGTGCCAGCAGTGAAGCATCGGGAGATACGCAGTATTTT. It encodes CASSEASGDTQYF. The chain has TRBV6-1 and TRBJ2-3; the D is unclear. CDR1 is MNHNS and CDR2 is SASEGT in the germline V gene. The CDR3 runs to 13 residues. V was trimmed by 0 bases and J by 5 bases, leaving 6 bases between them.

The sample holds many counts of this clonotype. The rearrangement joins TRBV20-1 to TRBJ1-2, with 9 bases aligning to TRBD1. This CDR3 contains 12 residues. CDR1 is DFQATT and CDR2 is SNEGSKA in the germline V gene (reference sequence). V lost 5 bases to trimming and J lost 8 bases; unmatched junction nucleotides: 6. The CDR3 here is CSAAQGAGGYTF. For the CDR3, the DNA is TGCAGTGCTGCACAGGGGGCGGGGGGCTACACCTTC.

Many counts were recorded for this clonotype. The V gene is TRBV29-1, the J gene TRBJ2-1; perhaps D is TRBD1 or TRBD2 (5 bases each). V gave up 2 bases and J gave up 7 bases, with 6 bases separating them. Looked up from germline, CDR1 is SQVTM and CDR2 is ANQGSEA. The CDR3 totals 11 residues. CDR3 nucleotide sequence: TGCAGCGTTGAATGGGGGAATGAGCAGTTCTTC. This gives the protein CSVEWGNEQFF.

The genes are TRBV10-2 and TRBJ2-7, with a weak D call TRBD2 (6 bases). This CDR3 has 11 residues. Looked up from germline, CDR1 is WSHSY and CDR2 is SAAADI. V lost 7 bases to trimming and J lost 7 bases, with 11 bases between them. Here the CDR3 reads CASMRDTEQYF. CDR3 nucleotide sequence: TGCGCCAGCATGCGGGATACTGAGCAGTACTTC.